Listed here are 27 T cell receptor beta chains from one sample, sequenced in a study of T cells in Graves' hyperthyroidism and ophthalmopathy. Amplified TCR beta CDR3 regions came from RNA transcripts. HTBI primers were used for first-round RT-PCR of the TCR CDR3. MiXCR, applied by TCRdb to the multiplex PCR reads, yields one record per CDR3 protein. Of under 450,000 distinct CDR3 sequences detected, more than 15% appear once; the ten largest clones hold approximately 8%. Specimen: blood. Receptors originate from a woman younger than 30 with Graves' hyperthyroidism.

This clonotype was seen more than once but under ten times. This rearrangement joins TRBV27 to TRBJ1-3, with D perhaps TRBD1 (6 bases). The CDR3 length is 18 residues. Per the germline V gene, CDR1 is MNHEY and CDR2 is SMNVEV (reference sequence). Between the trimmed V and J ends, which lost 2 bases and 0 bases, there was a span of 17 bases. The CDR3 DNA reads as TGTGCCAGCAGTTTAAACAGGGCGGGCGCAGGCTCTGGAAACACCATATATTTT. It codes for CASSLNRAGAGSGNTIYF.

This clonotype was recorded many times. The chain links TRBV5-1 to TRBJ1-2; the D is unclear. This CDR3 has 13 residues. The germline gives CDR1 SGHRS, CDR2 YFSETQ. The V and J ends lost 1 base and 6 bases respectively, with 10 bases between them. The CDR3 nucleotides read TGCGCCAGCAGCTTGATTCCGAGAGATGGCTACACCTTC. Translation: CASSLIPRDGYTF.

This clonotype occurred a few times. A clone one base away is much larger, so this may be a read error. The CDR3, as DNA: TGTGCCAGCAGGGGGGGGGGCGAAGCGGGACTCCACTCCTACGGGCAGTACTTC. Its translation: CASRGGGEAGLHSYGQYF. The rearrangement joins TRBV11-2 to TRBJ2-7, with D possibly TRBD2 on 7 matching bases. Per germline, CDR1 SGHAT and CDR2 FQNNGV. The CDR3 has 18 amino acids.

The chain joins TRBV25-1 to TRBJ2-7; possibly TRBD1 for D (5 bases). In germline, CDR1 is MGHDK, CDR2 SYGVNS. The CDR3 sequence is 14 residues long. Trimming removed 2 bases from V and 4 bases from J, with 12 bases in between. The CDR3 protein is CASSEGANFYEQYF. The CDR3 DNA reads TGTGCCAGCAGTGAAGGGGCCAACTTTTACGAGCAGTACTTC.

A word on this clonotype: This sequence may be a read error, since a much larger clone differs from it by one base. The rearrangement joins TRBV3-1 to TRBJ2-7; TRBD2 aligns across 13 bases. V shed 1 base and J 1 base; nucleotides not matched to a gene: 4. This CDR3 is 17 amino acids long. Germline CDR1 reads LGHDT; CDR2 reads YNNKEL (reference sequence). The CDR3 reads CASSQGTSGSKSYEQYF. The CDR3 DNA is TGTGCCAGCAGCCAAGGGACTAGCGGGAGTAAGTCCTACGAGCAGTACTTC.

This clonotype appeared many times. The V and J genes are TRBV3-1 and TRBJ2-7, with 9 positions matching TRBD2. The length of the CDR3 is 15 residues. Losses at the gene ends were 1 base for V and 2 bases for J; bases not matched to a gene: 3. Germline V gives CDR1 LGHDT, CDR2 YNNKEL (reference sequence). The CDR3 is CASSQAPSGAYEQYF. CDR3 bases: TGTGCCAGCAGCCAAGCGCCTAGCGGGGCCTACGAGCAGTACTTC.

The chain joins TRBV30 to TRBJ1-6, with TRBD1 identical over 9 bases. The V segment lost 1 base and the J segment 6 bases; nucleotides outside the gene matches: 7. Germline V CDR1 and CDR2: GTSNPN, SVGIG (reference sequence). CDR3 length: 16 residues. In DNA, the CDR3 is TGTGCCTGGAGTGCCGGACAGGGGTTGGGTAATTCACCCCTCCACTTT. Amino acid sequence: CAWSAGQGLGNSPLHF. Looking up the rest from reference TRBV30 and TRBJ1-6 gives the full variable domain: SQTIHQWPATLVQPVGSPLSLECTVEGTSNPNLYWYRQAAGRGLQLLFYSVGIGQISSEVPQNLSASRPQDRQFILSSKKLLLSDSGFYLCAWSAGQGLGNSPLHFGNGTRLTVT.

A word on this clonotype: A much bigger clone sits one base away, suggesting this may be a read error. V usage is TRBV6-1 and J usage is TRBJ2-7; 8 bases line up with TRBD2. The CDR3 contains 14 residues. V lost 3 bases and J lost 8; bases outside the gene matches: 9. Germline V lookup: CDR1 MNHNS, CDR2 SASEGT. The CDR3 here is CASSDNGGVLKQYF. The DNA of the CDR3 is TGTGCCAGCAGTGATAACGGGGGGGTTCTGAAGCAGTACTTC.

In this sample, this clonotype turned up many times. This chain joins TRBV6-1 and TRBJ2-1, with D tentatively TRBD2 (6 bases). The germline gives CDR1 MNHNS, CDR2 SASEGT. V was shortened by 7 bases and J by 4 bases, with 11 bases between the two germline ends. The CDR3 spans 13 residues. CDR3: CASKEGLYNEQFF. DNA for the CDR3: TGTGCCAGCAAGGAGGGCCTTTACAATGAGCAGTTCTTC.

This clonotype was seen ten or more times. The V call is TRBV29-1, the J call TRBJ2-3; tentatively, D is TRBD1 (7 bases). This CDR3 has 14 amino acids. Germline CDR1 and CDR2: SQVTM and ANQGSEA. The V and J ends lost 4 bases and 10 bases respectively, with 21 bases between them. CDR3 residues: CSVGRGRAAEAQYF. CDR3 DNA: TGCAGCGTTGGGAGGGGGCGGGCGGCGGAGGCGCAGTATTTT.

Many counts were recorded for this clonotype. V is TRBV20-1 and J is TRBJ2-6, with D possibly TRBD1 on 6 matching bases. CDR1 is DFQATT, CDR2 SNEGSKA, per germline (reference sequence). This CDR3 comprises 16 residues. V lost 3 bases and J lost 0, with 12 bases in between. The CDR3 DNA is TGCAGTGCTAGTACAGGACAGACCTCTGGGGCCAACGTCCTGACTTTC. This encodes CSASTGQTSGANVLTF.

This clonotype showed up many times. This chain links TRBV6-1 with TRBJ1-3, with a weak D call TRBD1 (5 bases). This CDR3 is 18 amino acids long. Germline CDR1 is MNHNS and CDR2 is SASEGT. Trimming took off 5 bases at V and 0 bases at J, with 20 bases between the two ends. The CDR3 loop is CASSYWNFRASSGNTIYF. CDR3 nucleotide sequence: TGTGCCAGCAGTTACTGGAACTTCAGGGCAAGCTCTGGAAACACCATATATTTT.

Ten or more counts support this clonotype. The V and J genes are TRBV20-1 and TRBJ2-7, with unresolved D. CDR1 and CDR2 (germline): DFQATT, SNEGSKA (reference sequence). The CDR3 consists of 14 residues. V lost 0 bases, J lost 4 bases, and 13 bases lay in between. The CDR3 region is CSARDVRISYEQYF. The CDR3 DNA reads as TGCAGTGCTAGAGATGTCCGGATTTCTTACGAGCAGTACTTC.

Turning to this clonotype: This may stem from a read error, because a much larger clone lies one nucleotide away. The CDR3 here is CAWSPPGQGLNTEAFF. As DNA, the CDR3 is TGTGCCTGGAGTCCCCCGGGGCAGGGATTGAACACTGAAGCTTTCTTT. V is TRBV30 and J is TRBJ1-1, with TRBD1 as a possible D gene (5 bases). The V end was cut by 2 bases, the J end by 0 bases, with 16 bases between. CDR1 and CDR2 (germline): GTSNPN, SVGIG (reference sequence). The CDR3 extends over 16 amino acids.

This clonotype appeared many times. V and J are TRBV7-6 and TRBJ2-7; D may match TRBD1 or TRBD2 (5 bases each). The CDR3 is 14 amino acids. The V gene's germline CDR1 is SGHVS and CDR2 FNYEAQ. V shed 5 bases and J shed 7 bases, with 18 bases lying between them. For the CDR3, the DNA is TGTGCCAGCAGCCCTCCGGGACCGAGGTTGGAGCAGTACTTC. Its translation: CASSPPGPRLEQYF. Full variable domain (outside the CDR3, taken from reference TRBV7-6 and TRBJ2-7): GAGVSQSPRYKVTKRGQDVALRCDPISGHVSLYWYRQALGQGPEFLTYFNYEAQQDKSGLPNDRFSAERPEGSISTLTIQRTEQRDSAMYRCASSPPGPRLEQYFGPGTRLTVT.

This clonotype appeared many times. The chain employs TRBV4-1 and TRBJ2-1; 7 nucleotides align to TRBD1. This CDR3 is 16 amino acids long. Trimming took 4 bases from V and 9 from J; bases not matched to a gene: 15. Germline CDR1 is MGHRA and CDR2 is YSYEKL. CDR3 in DNA: TGCGCCAGCAGCCCAAGCCCGACAGGGATTAGGGGTGAGCAGTTCTTC. Its translation is CASSPSPTGIRGEQFF.

To note about this clonotype: A read error may explain this, as a much larger clone is one base away. V gene TRBV5-1 combines with J gene TRBJ2-7; 9 bases line up with TRBD2. This CDR3 is 19 amino acids long. Germline V gene lookup returns CDR1 SGHRS and CDR2 YFSETQ. Unmatched junction bases numbered 18, after V lost 1 base and J lost 4 bases. The CDR3 is CASSLYYSASASGTYEQYF. In nucleotides, the CDR3 is TGCGCCAGCAGCTTGTATTACAGCGCTTCGGCTAGCGGGACTTACGAGCAGTACTTC.

The V and J genes are TRBV20-1 and TRBJ2-7, with TRBD1 matching 8 bases. This CDR3 comprises 14 residues. With V trimmed by 3 bases and J by 0 bases, 4 bases remained unmatched. Germline assignment: CDR1 DFQATT and CDR2 SNEGSKA (reference sequence). CDR3 in amino acids: CSASRTGNSYEQYF. The CDR3, as DNA: TGCAGTGCTAGCAGGACAGGGAACTCCTACGAGCAGTACTTC.

This clonotype was seen ten or more times. The rearrangement joins TRBV12-3 or TRBV12-4 to TRBJ1-5, with D tentatively TRBD1 (5 bases). Deletions cut 6 bases from V and 2 bases from J, with 14 bases between. The CDR3 loop spans 15 amino acids. The CDR3 coding sequence is TGTGCCAGCAGGTCCCGGGGGACGGGCAATCAGCCCCAGCATTTT. Translating gives CASRSRGTGNQPQHF.

In this sample, this clonotype turned up many times. CDR3 DNA sequence: TGCAGTGCCCGGACCGGTCGGGCTTTGGGCTACACCTTC. As protein: CSARTGRALGYTF. V is TRBV20-1 and J is TRBJ1-2; D unresolved. CDR3 length: 13 amino acids. Trimming left V 6 bases short and J 8 bases short, with 19 bases between. Germline lookup yields CDR1 DFQATT and CDR2 SNEGSKA (reference sequence).

The sample holds many counts of this clonotype. The genes are TRBV7-8 and TRBJ2-5; D gene uncertain. This CDR3 is 17 amino acids long. Germline CDR1 SGHVS, CDR2 FQNEAQ. Trimming cost V 5 bases and J 2 bases, with 21 bases left between them. CDR3 coding DNA: TGTGCCAGCAGCCTTCTGACGATGGGGATGGGGCAAGAGACCCAGTACTTC. As protein: CASSLLTMGMGQETQYF.

Ten or more counts support this clonotype. The genes are TRBV7-8 and TRBJ2-3; 7 nucleotides agree with TRBD2. The CDR3 length is 16 residues. The germline gives CDR1 SGHVS, CDR2 FQNEAQ. The J segment lost 0 bases and the V segment lost 1 base, leaving 4 bases of the junction unmatched. In DNA, the CDR3 is TGTGCCAGCAGCTTAGGGGTTAGCGGGAGCACAGATACGCAGTATTTT. Protein: CASSLGVSGSTDTQYF. Based on the CDR3 plus reference TRBV7-8 and TRBJ2-3, the full variable domain is GAGVSQSPRYKVAKRGQDVALRCDPISGHVSLFWYQQALGQGPEFLTYFQNEAQLDKSGLPSDRFFAERPEGSVSTLKIQRTQQEDSAVYLCASSLGVSGSTDTQYFGPGTRLTVL.

This clonotype was detected only a few times. This sequence joins TRBV5-1 and TRBJ2-2, with 7 bases matching TRBD1. The CDR3 loop spans 17 amino acids. CDR1 is SGHRS, CDR2 YFSETQ, per germline. Trimming removed 4 bases from V and 2 bases from J; junction bases left unmatched: 11. The CDR3 bases are TGCGCCAGCAGCCAGGTTCCGGGACAGTCTAACACCGGGGAGCTGTTTTTT. Translation gives CASSQVPGQSNTGELFF.

This clonotype was counted only a few times. A read error may be the cause here, since a much bigger clone is one base away. This chain links TRBV30 with TRBJ2-2, with TRBD1 identical over 7 bases. J lost 5 bases, V lost 1 base, and 10 bases had no gene match. CDR1 and CDR2 from the germline V gene are GTSNPN and SVGIG (reference sequence). This CDR3 comprises 16 residues. CDR3 residues: CAWSAGGQLITGELFF. For the CDR3, the DNA is TGTGCCTGGAGTGCAGGGGGACAGCTAATTACCGGGGAGCTGTTTTTT.

This clonotype has at least ten counts. The J gene is TRBJ1-2, the V gene TRBV11-1; TRBD1 agrees at 7 bases. Germline values: CDR1 SGHAT, CDR2 FQDESV (reference sequence). After removal of 4 bases from V and 6 bases from J, the junction contained 8 bases not matched to a gene. This CDR3 comprises 14 residues. The DNA for the CDR3 is TGTGCCAGCAGCTACGTTGACAGGGAACATGGCTACACCTTC. Residues: CASSYVDREHGYTF. Looking up the rest from reference TRBV11-1 and TRBJ1-2 gives the full variable domain: EAEVAQSPRYKITEKSQAVAFWCDPISGHATLYWYRQILGQGPELLVQFQDESVVDDSQLPKDRFSAERLKGVDSTLKIQPAELGDSAMYLCASSYVDREHGYTFGSGTRLTVV.

V usage is TRBV15 and J usage is TRBJ1-1; 11 bases agree with TRBD1. From germline, CDR1 is LNHNV and CDR2 YYDKDF (reference sequence). The length of the CDR3 is 16 residues. Trimming cost V 0 bases and J 5 bases; bases outside gene matches: 5. The CDR3 DNA follows: TGTGCCACCAGCAGAGACGGACAGGGGGCGTTAACTGAAGCTTTCTTT. This translates into CATSRDGQGALTEAFF.

This clonotype was observed at least ten times. This rearrangement joins TRBV5-1 to TRBJ2-1, with a weak D call TRBD1 (5 bases). The V and J ends lost 4 bases and 10 bases respectively, with 12 bases between them. This CDR3 region has 12 residues. Germline CDR1 SGHRS, CDR2 YFSETQ. Here the CDR3 DNA reads TGCGCCAGCAGCCCCTCCTACAGGGAGCAGTTCTTC. This encodes CASSPSYREQFF.